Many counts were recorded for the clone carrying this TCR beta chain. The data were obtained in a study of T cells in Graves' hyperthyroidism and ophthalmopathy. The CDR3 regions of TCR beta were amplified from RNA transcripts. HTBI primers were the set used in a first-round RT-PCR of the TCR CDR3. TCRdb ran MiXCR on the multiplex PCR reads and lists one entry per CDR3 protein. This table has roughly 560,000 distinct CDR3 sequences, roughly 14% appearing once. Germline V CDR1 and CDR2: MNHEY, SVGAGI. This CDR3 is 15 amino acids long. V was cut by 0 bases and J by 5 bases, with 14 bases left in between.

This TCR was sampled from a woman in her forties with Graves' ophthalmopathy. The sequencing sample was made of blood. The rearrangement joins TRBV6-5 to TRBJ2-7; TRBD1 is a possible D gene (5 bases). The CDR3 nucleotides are TGTGCCAGCAGTTACTCTAGCCAAGGGGCGGACGAGCAGTACTTC. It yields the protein CASSYSSQGADEQYF.